Each of the 17 T cell receptor beta chains below was sequenced from the same sample in a study of identifying expanded T cells in peripheral blood. Some clones are missing from TCRdb's copy, which holds only in-frame ones; the method was immunoSEQ multiplex PCR. The table records about 100,000 clones, roughly 90% of them present only once. Material: blood. These receptors were taken from a person between 18 and 75 years old in good health.

The chain has TRBV6-6 and TRBJ2-1; TRBD2 might be the D (5 bases). V was shortened by 2 bases and J by 3 bases, with 14 bases between the two germline ends. Germline V gene sequence: CDR1 MNHNY, CDR2 SVGAGI (reference sequence). The CDR3 loop spans 16 amino acids. The CDR3, as DNA: TGTGCCAGCAGTTACATAGCGACCGCGTACTACAATGAGCAGTTCTTC. This encodes CASSYIATAYYNEQFF.

The chain has TRBV9 and TRBJ2-2; 10 bases match TRBD2. CDR3 length equals 15 residues. CDR1 and CDR2 (germline): SGDLS, YYNGEE. V lost 3 bases, J lost 5 bases, and 4 bases stayed unmatched. CDR3 nucleotide sequence: TGTGCCAGCAGCGCTAGCGGGAGACGGACCGGGGAGCTGTTTTTT. It translates to CASSASGRRTGELFF.

This clone was seen a single time. The chain combines TRBV2 with TRBJ2-7; 8 nucleotides agree with TRBD2. The CDR3 has 13 residues. With 11 bases clipped from V and 7 bases from J, the junction kept 13 bases outside the gene matches. Germline V gene lookup returns CDR1 SNHLY and CDR2 FYNNEI. CDR3 sequence (DNA): TGTGCCGGGACCGGGACTAGGACTGAGGAGCAGTACTTC. Translation: CAGTGTRTEEQYF.

In DNA form, the CDR3 reads TGTGCCAGTACTAGCGGGAGGGGGAACACCGGGGAGCTGTTTTTT. It encodes CASTSGRGNTGELFF. The chain joins TRBV19 to TRBJ2-2, with TRBD2 identical over 12 bases. V gave up 7 bases and J gave up 1 base; unmatched junction bases: 1. The CDR3 spans 15 residues. Germline CDR1 reads LNHDA; CDR2 reads SQIVND (reference sequence).

The V call is TRBV4-1, the J call TRBJ2-2; 7 bases fit TRBD1. This CDR3 contains 16 residues. Per the germline V gene, CDR1 is MGHRA and CDR2 is YSYEKL. The ends lost 3 bases at V and 0 bases at J; junction bases unmatched: 4. CDR3 amino acids: CASSQPGQTNTGELFF. As DNA, the CDR3 is TGCGCCAGCAGCCAGCCGGGACAGACGAACACCGGGGAGCTGTTTTTT.

The V call is TRBV27, the J call TRBJ2-5, with TRBD2 matching 12 bases. The V and J ends lost 6 bases and 4 bases, in that order; junction bases with no gene match: 3. In germline, CDR1 is MNHEY, CDR2 SMNVEV (reference sequence). The CDR3 is 14 amino acids. CDR3 coding DNA: TGTGCCAGCAGCCCGGGACTAGCGGGAGAGACCCAGTACTTC. As protein: CASSPGLAGETQYF.

The chain carries TRBV2 and TRBJ2-7; weak D call: TRBD2 (5 bases). The CDR3 sequence is 12 residues long. The V end was cut by 11 bases, the J end by 0 bases, with 11 bases between. Germline V gives CDR1 SNHLY, CDR2 FYNNEI. The CDR3 spells CAGGSLSYEQYF. The CDR3 region has the DNA TGTGCCGGCGGGTCCCTCTCCTACGAGCAGTACTTC.

Only a few counts were recorded for this clone. The chain joins TRBV5-8 to TRBJ2-7, with 7 bases fitting TRBD2. The ends lost 3 bases at V and 3 bases at J; junction bases unmatched: 9. The germline gives CDR1 SGHTS, CDR2 YDEGEE. This CDR3 is built from 15 residues. CDR3 nucleotides: TGTGCCAGCAGCTCAGGGAGGGGACGGGACTACGAGCAGTACTTC. As protein: CASSSGRGRDYEQYF. Based on the CDR3 plus reference TRBV5-8 and TRBJ2-7, the full variable domain is EAGVTQSPTHLIKTRGQQATLRCSPISGHTSVYWYQQALGLGLQFLLWYDEGEERNRGNFPPRFSGRQFPNYSSELNVNALELEDSALYLCASSSGRGRDYEQYFGPGTRLTVT.

This clone is a singleton in its sample. CDR3 in DNA: TGTGCCAGCAGCTTACTCGGACTAGCGGAAGAGACCCAGTACTTC. This codes for CASSLLGLAEETQYF. This chain connects TRBV7-2 to TRBJ2-5, with 10 bases identical to TRBD2. Per the germline V gene, CDR1 is SGHTA and CDR2 is FQGNSA. The length of the CDR3 is 15 residues. After removal of 2 bases from V and 3 bases from J, the junction contained 3 bases not matched to a gene.

The chain combines TRBV7-9 with TRBJ2-1; 11 bases map to TRBD1. Germline V gene data show CDR1 as SEHNR and CDR2 as FQNEAQ (reference sequence). Losses at the gene ends were 5 bases for V and 3 bases for J; bases not matched to a gene: 3. This CDR3 is 15 amino acids long. CDR3 sequence (DNA): TGTGCCAGCAGCCCGGGACAGGGGGGCTACAATGAGCAGTTCTTC. Encoded protein: CASSPGQGGYNEQFF.

The chain uses TRBV11-2 and TRBJ1-1, with 7 positions matching TRBD1. CDR3 length: 15 residues. Germline assignment: CDR1 SGHAT and CDR2 FQNNGV. With V trimmed by 6 bases and J by 0 bases, 7 bases remained unmatched. CDR3 nucleotides: TGTGCCAGCAGTTCATTTACAGGGGTGAACACTGAAGCTTTCTTT. Its protein is CASSSFTGVNTEAFF.

The chain employs TRBV27 and TRBJ2-7; D might be TRBD1 (6 bases). Trimming took 6 bases from V and 0 from J, leaving 18 bases between them. Germline CDR1 and CDR2: MNHEY and SMNVEV (reference sequence). CDR3 size: 16 residues. In DNA form, the CDR3 reads TGTGCCAGCAGCTTTACAGGGTTAGATAGCTCCTACGAGCAGTACTTC. Protein sequence: CASSFTGLDSSYEQYF.

This clone has just one count. This sequence joins TRBV29-1 and TRBJ2-3, with TRBD2 identical over 10 bases. V lost 3 bases and J lost 4; bases outside the gene matches: 13. CDR1 SQVTM and CDR2 ANQGSEA come from the germline V gene. The CDR3 extends over 17 amino acids. This CDR3 is CSVEVSWPSGSADTQYF. In nucleotides, the CDR3 is TGCAGCGTTGAGGTATCGTGGCCTAGCGGGAGCGCAGATACGCAGTATTTT.

The chain carries TRBV2 and TRBJ2-2; a weak D match, TRBD2 (7 bases). The CDR3 contains 14 residues. CDR1 is SNHLY and CDR2 is FYNNEI in the germline V gene. Trimming removed 7 bases from V and 4 bases from J, with 13 bases in between. CDR3 bases: TGTGCCAGCAAGGAAGGGGGGGTCACCGGGGAGCTGTTTTTT. Protein: CASKEGGVTGELFF.

The chain employs TRBV5-4 and TRBJ2-6, with TRBD1 matching 7 bases. The CDR3 runs 17 residues. J lost 4 bases, V lost 5 bases, and 12 bases had no gene match. Germline loops: CDR1 SGHNT, CDR2 YYREEE (reference sequence). The CDR3 here is CASRSGTDTPGANVLTF. DNA of the CDR3: TGTGCCAGCAGATCCGGGACAGACACCCCCGGGGCCAACGTCCTGACTTTC. The whole variable domain, remainder taken from reference TRBV5-4 and TRBJ2-6, is ETGVTQSPTHLIKTRGQQVTLRCSSQSGHNTVSWYQQALGQGPQFIFQYYREEENGRGNFPPRFSGLQFPNYSSELNVNALELDDSALYLCASRSGTDTPGANVLTFGAGSRLTVL.

This chain connects TRBV19 to TRBJ2-7; TRBD2 matches 8 bases. CDR1 LNHDA and CDR2 SQIVND come from the germline V gene (reference sequence). V was clipped by 6 bases and J by 0 bases; unmatched bases: 7. CDR3 length: 15 amino acids. CDR3 region: CASRSTGGSSYEQYF. The CDR3 DNA reads as TGTGCCAGTAGGTCGACGGGGGGGAGCTCCTACGAGCAGTACTTC.

The chain carries TRBV5-8 and TRBJ2-5, with D perhaps given as TRBD1 or TRBD2 (6 bases each). The CDR3 consists of 14 residues. V was shortened by 2 bases and J by 6 bases, with 14 bases between the two germline ends. Germline loops: CDR1 SGHTS, CDR2 YDEGEE. The CDR3 bases are TGTGCCAGCAGCTTCCCCGGGGGCGGAAAGACCCAGTACTTC. It specifies CASSFPGGGKTQYF. Full variable domain (missing parts from reference TRBV5-8 and TRBJ2-5): EAGVTQSPTHLIKTRGQQATLRCSPISGHTSVYWYQQALGLGLQFLLWYDEGEERNRGNFPPRFSGRQFPNYSSELNVNALELEDSALYLCASSFPGGGKTQYFGPGTRLLVL.